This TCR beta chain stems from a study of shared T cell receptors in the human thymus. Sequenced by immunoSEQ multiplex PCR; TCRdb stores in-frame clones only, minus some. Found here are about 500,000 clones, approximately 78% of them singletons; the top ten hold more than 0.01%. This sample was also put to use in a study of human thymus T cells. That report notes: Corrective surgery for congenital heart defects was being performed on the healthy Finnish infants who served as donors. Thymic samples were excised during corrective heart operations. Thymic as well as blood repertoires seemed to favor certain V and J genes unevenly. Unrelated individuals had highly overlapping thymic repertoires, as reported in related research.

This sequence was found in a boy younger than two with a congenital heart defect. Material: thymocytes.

CDR3 nucleotides: TGTGCCAGCAGCTTAGCTTGGGGGAGGTCACAAGAGACCCAGTACTTC. It codes for CASSLAWGRSQETQYF. The chain couples TRBV7-6 to TRBJ2-5; D is perhaps TRBD2 (6 bases). With 0 bases removed from V and 2 bases from J, the gap between germline ends came to 13 bases. The CDR3 has 16 residues. Germline CDR1 is SGHVS and CDR2 is FNYEAQ. Full variable domain (outside the CDR3, taken from reference TRBV7-6 and TRBJ2-5): GAGVSQSPRYKVTKRGQDVALRCDPISGHVSLYWYRQALGQGPEFLTYFNYEAQQDKSGLPNDRFSAERPEGSISTLTIQRTEQRDSAMYRCASSLAWGRSQETQYFGPGTRLLVL.